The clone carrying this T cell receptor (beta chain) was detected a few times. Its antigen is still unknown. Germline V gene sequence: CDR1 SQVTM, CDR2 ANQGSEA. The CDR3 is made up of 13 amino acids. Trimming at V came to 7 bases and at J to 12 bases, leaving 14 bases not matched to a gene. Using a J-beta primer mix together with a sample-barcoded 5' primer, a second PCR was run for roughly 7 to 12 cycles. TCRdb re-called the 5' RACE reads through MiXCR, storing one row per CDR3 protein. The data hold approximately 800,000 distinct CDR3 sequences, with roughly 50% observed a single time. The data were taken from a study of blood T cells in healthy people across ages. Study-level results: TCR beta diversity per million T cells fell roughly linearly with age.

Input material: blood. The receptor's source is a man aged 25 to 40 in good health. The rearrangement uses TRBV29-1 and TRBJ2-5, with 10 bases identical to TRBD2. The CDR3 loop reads CSDSGLARPAEYF. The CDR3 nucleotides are TGCAGCGACTCGGGACTAGCGCGACCGGCGGAGTACTTC.